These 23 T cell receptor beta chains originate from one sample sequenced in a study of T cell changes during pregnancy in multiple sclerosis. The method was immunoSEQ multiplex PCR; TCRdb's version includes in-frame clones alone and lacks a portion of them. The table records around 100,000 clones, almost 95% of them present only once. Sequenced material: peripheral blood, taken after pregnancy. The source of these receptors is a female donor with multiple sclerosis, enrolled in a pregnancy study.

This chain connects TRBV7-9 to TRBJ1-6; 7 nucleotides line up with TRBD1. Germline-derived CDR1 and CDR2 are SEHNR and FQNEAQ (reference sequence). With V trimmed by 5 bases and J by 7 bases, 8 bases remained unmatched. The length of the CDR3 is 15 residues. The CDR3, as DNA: TGTGCCAGCAGCGACCGGACAGGAACCAATTCACCCCTCCACTTT. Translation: CASSDRTGTNSPLHF.

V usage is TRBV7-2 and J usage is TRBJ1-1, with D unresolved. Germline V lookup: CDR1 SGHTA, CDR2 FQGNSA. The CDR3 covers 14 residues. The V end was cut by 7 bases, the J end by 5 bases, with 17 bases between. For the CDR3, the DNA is TGTGCCAGCACCCTCCGGAGAGTTGGGACTGAAGCTTTCTTT. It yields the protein CASTLRRVGTEAFF.

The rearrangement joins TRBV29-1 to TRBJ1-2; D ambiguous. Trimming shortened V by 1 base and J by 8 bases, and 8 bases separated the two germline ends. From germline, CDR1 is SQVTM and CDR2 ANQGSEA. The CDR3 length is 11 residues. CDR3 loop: CSVEGEEGYTF. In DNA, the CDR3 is TGCAGCGTTGAAGGTGAGGAGGGCTACACCTTC.

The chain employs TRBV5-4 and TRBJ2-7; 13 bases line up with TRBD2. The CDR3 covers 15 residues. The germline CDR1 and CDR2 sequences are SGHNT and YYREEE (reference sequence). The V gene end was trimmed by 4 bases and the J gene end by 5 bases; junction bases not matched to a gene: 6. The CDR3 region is CASSRGLAGDHEQYF. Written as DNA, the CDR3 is TGTGCCAGCAGCCGTGGACTAGCGGGAGACCACGAGCAGTACTTC.

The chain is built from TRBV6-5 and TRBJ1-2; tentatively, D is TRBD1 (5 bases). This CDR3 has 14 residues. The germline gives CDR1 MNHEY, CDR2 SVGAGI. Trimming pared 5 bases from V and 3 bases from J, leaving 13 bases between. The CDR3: CASSRGGGDYGYTF. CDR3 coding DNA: TGTGCCAGCAGTCGGGGGGGTGGTGACTATGGCTACACCTTC.

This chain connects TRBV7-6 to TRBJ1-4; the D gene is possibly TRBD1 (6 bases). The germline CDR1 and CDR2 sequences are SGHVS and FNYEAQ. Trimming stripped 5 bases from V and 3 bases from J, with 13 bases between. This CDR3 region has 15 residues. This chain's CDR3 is CASSPRQAPNEKLFF. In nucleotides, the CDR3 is TGTGCCAGCAGCCCACGACAGGCACCTAATGAAAAACTGTTTTTT.

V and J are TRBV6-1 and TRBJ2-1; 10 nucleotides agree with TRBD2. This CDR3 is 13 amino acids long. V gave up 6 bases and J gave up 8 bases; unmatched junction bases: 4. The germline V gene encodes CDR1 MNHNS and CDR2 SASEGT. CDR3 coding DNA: TGTGCCAGCAGGGGAGCGGGGGGGCATGAGCAGTTCTTC. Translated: CASRGAGGHEQFF.

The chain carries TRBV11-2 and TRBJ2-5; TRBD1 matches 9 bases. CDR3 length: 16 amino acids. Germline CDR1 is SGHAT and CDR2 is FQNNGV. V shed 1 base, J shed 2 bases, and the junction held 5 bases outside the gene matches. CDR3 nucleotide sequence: TGTGCCAGCAGCTTAGTGACAGGGGGACCACAAGAGACCCAGTACTTC. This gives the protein CASSLVTGGPQETQYF. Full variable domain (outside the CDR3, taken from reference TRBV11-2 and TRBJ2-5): EAGVAQSPRYKIIEKRQSVAFWCNPISGHATLYWYQQILGQGPKLLIQFQNNGVVDDSQLPKDRFSAERLKGVDSTLKIQPAKLEDSAVYLCASSLVTGGPQETQYFGPGTRLLVL.

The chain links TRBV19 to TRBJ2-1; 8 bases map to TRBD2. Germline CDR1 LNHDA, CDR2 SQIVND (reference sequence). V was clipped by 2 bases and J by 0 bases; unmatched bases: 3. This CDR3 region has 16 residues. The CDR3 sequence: CASSISGGSSYNEQFF. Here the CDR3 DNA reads TGTGCCAGTAGTATAAGCGGGGGCAGCTCCTACAATGAGCAGTTCTTC. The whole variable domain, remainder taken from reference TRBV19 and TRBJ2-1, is DGGITQSPKYLFRKEGQNVTLSCEQNLNHDAMYWYRQDPGQGLRLIYYSQIVNDFQKGDIAEGYSVSREKKESFPLTVTSAQKNPTAFYLCASSISGGSSYNEQFFGPGTRLTVL.

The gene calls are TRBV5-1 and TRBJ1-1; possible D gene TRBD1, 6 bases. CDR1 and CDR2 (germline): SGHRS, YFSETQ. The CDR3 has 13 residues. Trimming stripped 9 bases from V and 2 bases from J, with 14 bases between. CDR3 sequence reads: CATRTVSNTEAFF. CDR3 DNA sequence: TGCGCCACCCGGACAGTTTCCAACACTGAAGCTTTCTTT.

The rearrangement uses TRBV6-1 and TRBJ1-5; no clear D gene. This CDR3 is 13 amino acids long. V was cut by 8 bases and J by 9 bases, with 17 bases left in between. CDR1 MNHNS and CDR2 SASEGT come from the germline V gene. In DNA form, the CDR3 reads TGTGCCAGCCACGACACCCCGCCTTTGCCCCAGCATTTT. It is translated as CASHDTPPLPQHF.

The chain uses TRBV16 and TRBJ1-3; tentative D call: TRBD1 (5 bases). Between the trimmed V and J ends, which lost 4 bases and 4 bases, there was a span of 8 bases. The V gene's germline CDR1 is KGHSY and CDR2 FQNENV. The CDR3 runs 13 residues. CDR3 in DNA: TGTGCCAGCAGCCCCCGACAGGGAAACACCATATATTTT. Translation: CASSPRQGNTIYF.

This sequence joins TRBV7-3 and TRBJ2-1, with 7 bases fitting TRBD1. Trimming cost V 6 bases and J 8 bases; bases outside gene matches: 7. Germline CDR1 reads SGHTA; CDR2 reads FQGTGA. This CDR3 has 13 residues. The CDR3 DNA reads TGTGCCAGCAGGAGGGGGCAGGGCGATGAGCAGTTCTTC. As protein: CASRRGQGDEQFF.

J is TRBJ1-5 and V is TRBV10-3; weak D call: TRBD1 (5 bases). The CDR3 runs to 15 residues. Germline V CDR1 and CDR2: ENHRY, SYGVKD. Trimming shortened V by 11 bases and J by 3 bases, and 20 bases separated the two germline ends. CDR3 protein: CASRTGSQVNQPQHF. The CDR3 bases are TGTGCCTCACGGACCGGTTCACAGGTCAATCAGCCCCAGCATTTT.

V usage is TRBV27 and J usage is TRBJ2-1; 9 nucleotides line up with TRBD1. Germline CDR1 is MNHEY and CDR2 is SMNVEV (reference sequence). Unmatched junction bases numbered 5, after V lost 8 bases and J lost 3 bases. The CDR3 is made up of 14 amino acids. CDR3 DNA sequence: TGTGCCAGCTCCGGGACAGGGATCTACAATGAGCAGTTCTTC. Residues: CASSGTGIYNEQFF.

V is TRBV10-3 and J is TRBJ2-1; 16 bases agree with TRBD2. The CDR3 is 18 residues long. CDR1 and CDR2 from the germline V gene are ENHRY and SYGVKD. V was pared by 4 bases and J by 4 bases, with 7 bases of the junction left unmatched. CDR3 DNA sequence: TGTGCCATCAGTGGGGGACTAGCGGGAGGGGGAAAGTACAATGAGCAGTTCTTC. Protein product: CAISGGLAGGGKYNEQFF.

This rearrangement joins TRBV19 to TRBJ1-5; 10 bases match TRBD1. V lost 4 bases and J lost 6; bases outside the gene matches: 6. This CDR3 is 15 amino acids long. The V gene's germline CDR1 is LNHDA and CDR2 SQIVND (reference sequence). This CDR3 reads CASSTRTGGGQPQHF. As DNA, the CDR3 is TGTGCCAGTAGTACACGGACAGGGGGTGGTCAGCCCCAGCATTTT.

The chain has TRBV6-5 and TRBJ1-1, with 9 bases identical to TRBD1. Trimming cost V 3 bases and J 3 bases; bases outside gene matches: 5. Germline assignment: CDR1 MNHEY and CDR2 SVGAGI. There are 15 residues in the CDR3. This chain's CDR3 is CASSYYRQGDTEAFF. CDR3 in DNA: TGTGCCAGCAGTTATTACCGACAGGGGGACACTGAAGCTTTCTTT.

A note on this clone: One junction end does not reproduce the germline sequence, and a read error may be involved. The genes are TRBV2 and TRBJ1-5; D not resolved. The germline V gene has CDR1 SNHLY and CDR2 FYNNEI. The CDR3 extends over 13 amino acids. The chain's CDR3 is CASTGRVNQPRHF. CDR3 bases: TGTGCCAGCACTGGTCGGGTAAATCAGCCCCGGCATTTT.

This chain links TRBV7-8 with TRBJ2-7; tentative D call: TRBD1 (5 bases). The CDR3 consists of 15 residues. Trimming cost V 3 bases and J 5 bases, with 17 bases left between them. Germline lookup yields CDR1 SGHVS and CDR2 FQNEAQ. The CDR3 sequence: CASSFPGYNYDEQYF. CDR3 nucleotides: TGTGCCAGCAGCTTCCCAGGGTACAATTACGACGAGCAGTACTTC.

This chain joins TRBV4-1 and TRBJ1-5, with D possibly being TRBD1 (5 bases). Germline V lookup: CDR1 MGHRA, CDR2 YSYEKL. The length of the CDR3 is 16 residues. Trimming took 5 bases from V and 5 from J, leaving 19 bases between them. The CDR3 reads CASSARSQGGDQPQHF. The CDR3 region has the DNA TGCGCCAGCAGCGCTCGTAGCCAGGGAGGGGATCAGCCCCAGCATTTT.

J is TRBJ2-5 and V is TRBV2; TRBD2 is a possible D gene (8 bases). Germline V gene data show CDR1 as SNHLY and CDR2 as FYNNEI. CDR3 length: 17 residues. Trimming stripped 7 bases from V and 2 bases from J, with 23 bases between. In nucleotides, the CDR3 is TGTGCCAGCACAGTCCCGAGCGGGGGCAGGGGGCAAGAGACCCAGTACTTC. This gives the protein CASTVPSGGRGQETQYF.

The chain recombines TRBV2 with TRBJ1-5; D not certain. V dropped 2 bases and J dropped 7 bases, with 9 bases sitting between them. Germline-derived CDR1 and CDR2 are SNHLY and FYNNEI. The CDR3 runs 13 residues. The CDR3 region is CASSEHAGQPQHF. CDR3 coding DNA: TGTGCCAGCAGTGAACACGCGGGCCAGCCCCAGCATTTT. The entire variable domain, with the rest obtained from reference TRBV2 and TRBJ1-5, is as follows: EPEVTQTPSHQVTQMGQEVILRCVPISNHLYFYWYRQILGQKVEFLVSFYNNEISEKSEIFDDQFSVERPDGSNFTLKIRSTKLEDSAMYFCASSEHAGQPQHFGDGTRLSIL.